This T cell receptor (beta chain) came from a study of PD-1 blockade in classical Hodgkin lymphoma. Study context: Treatment was intravenous nivolumab, 3 mg/kg every 2 weeks, until progression.

The method was immunoSEQ multiplex PCR; TCRdb's version includes in-frame clones alone and lacks a portion of them. The data contain 75,000 to 95,000 clones, 83% of them singletons. This CDR3 has 16 amino acids. V lost 0 bases and J 4 bases, leaving 13 bases between the germline ends. The germline V gene encodes CDR1 SGHTA and CDR2 FQGNSA. The time point is: cycle 4 day 1 (C4D1), after 5 to 7 weeks of nivolumab. No patient escaped relapse after autologous stem cell transplantation, and brentuximab vedotin exposure varied. Findings of the study overall: Complete responders had baseline diversity similar to newly diagnosed patients. Diminished baseline TCR diversity has been reported in newly diagnosed patients relative to healthy donors.

This clone was recorded once. Antigen specificity is unknown. This chain links TRBV7-2 with TRBJ2-1, with D possibly matching TRBD2 (6 bases). Here the sequenced sample was peripheral blood mononuclear cells (PBMCs), taken before the fourth cycle of nivolumab. This TCR was recovered from a human donor with classical Hodgkin lymphoma. Written as DNA, the CDR3 is TGTGCCAGCAGCTTAGCGGCGGGGATGAGATACAATGAGCAGTTCTTC. Translation gives CASSLAAGMRYNEQFF.